This TCR beta chain appears in the sequencing data of a study of T cell responses to AZD1222 COVID-19 vaccine. The data were produced by immunoSEQ multiplex PCR, yet TCRdb's version contains in-frame clones alone and is incomplete. The sample has 190,000 or so clones; 80% to 95% are singletons. The study's findings and limits: Donors were chiefly white British, with a greater number of females, and clonal diversity was perhaps underestimated. Vaccine-associated CD4 TCRs spanned spike, dominant at 160-218 and 743-854. Spike-specific TCR depth and breadth grew after two AZD1222 doses.

The germline V gene has CDR1 DFQATT and CDR2 SNEGSKA (reference sequence). Trimming removed 8 bases from V and 5 bases from J; junction bases left unmatched: 5. This CDR3 has 11 amino acids. This clone was found once. Its antigen is not known. This receptor was obtained from an adult who received the AZD1222 COVID-19 vaccine. The chain is built from TRBV20-1 and TRBJ2-5; 7 bases are shared with TRBD1. Sequencing was performed on peripheral blood, taken 28 days after the second AZD1222 dose. The CDR3 bases are TGCAGTTTGACAGGGAAGGAGACCCAGTACTTC. Amino acid sequence: CSLTGKETQYF.